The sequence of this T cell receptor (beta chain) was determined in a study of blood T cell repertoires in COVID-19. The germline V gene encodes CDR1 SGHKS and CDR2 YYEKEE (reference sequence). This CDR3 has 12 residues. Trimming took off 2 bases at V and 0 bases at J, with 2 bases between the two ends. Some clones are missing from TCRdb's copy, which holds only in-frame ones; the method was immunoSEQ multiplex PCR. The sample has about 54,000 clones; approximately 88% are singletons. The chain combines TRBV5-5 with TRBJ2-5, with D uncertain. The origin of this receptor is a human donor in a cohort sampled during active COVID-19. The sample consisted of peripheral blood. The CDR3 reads CASSFNQETQYF. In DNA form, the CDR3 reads TGTGCCAGCAGCTTCAACCAAGAGACCCAGTACTTC.